Below are 30 T cell receptor beta chains sequenced from a single sample in a study of molecular identifiers for immune sequencing clone quantification. TCRdb re-analysed the PCR reads in MiXCR, keeping a single row per CDR3 protein. The sample includes tens of thousands of distinct CDR3 sequences, around a sixth of them seen just once. The sample comprised naive CD8+ T cells from blood, with Jurkat cell RNA spiked in. The subset is: FACS-sorted CD8+CD4-CCR7+CD45RA+ naive T cells. The receptors were gathered from a human donor in good health. Some libraries in this study had Jurkat cell RNA spiked in.

In this sample, this clonotype turned up many times. V gene TRBV7-2 combines with J gene TRBJ2-1; a possible D gene is TRBD2 (5 bases). CDR3 size: 14 residues. The germline V gene has CDR1 SGHTA and CDR2 FQGNSA. V was shortened by 4 bases and J by 4 bases, with 11 bases between the two germline ends. This CDR3 reads CASSSGLLYNEQFF. The CDR3 DNA reads TGTGCCAGCAGCTCCGGACTCTTATACAATGAGCAGTTCTTC.

This clonotype was found many times. The chain combines TRBV18 with TRBJ2-7, with 7 nucleotides matching TRBD1. Germline V gene sequence: CDR1 KGHSH, CDR2 LQKENI. The trim removed 3 bases at V and 1 base at J, leaving 9 bases unmatched. This CDR3 has 16 amino acids. The CDR3 sequence: CASSPRDSNPSYEQYF. The CDR3 DNA follows: TGTGCCAGCTCACCGAGGGACAGTAACCCATCCTACGAGCAGTACTTC.

For this clonotype: A much larger clone lies one base from this, so it may be a read error. The chain is built from TRBV6-5 and TRBJ1-4; the D is unclear. The CDR3 runs 15 residues. In germline, CDR1 is MNHEY, CDR2 SVGAGI. V gave up 5 bases and J gave up 7 bases, with 17 bases separating them. CDR3 DNA: TGTGCCAGCAGTCAGAGGGCTTCCCGCATTGAAAAACTGTTTTTT. Translation: CASSQRASRIEKLFF.

To note about this clonotype: This clone may be a read error of a much larger clone one base away. The chain combines TRBV4-1 with TRBJ2-5, with 9 bases identical to TRBD1. The CDR3 is 17 amino acids. Germline V CDR1 and CDR2: MGHRA, YSYEKL. The CDR3 sequence is CASSQGYGTGLQEPQYF. The CDR3 DNA sequence: TGCGCCAGCAGCCAAGGTTACGGGACAGGGCTCCAAGAGCCCCAGTACTTC.

This clonotype was counted at least ten times. The chain is built from TRBV18 and TRBJ2-7; D is uncertain. CDR3 length equals 13 residues. Germline V gives CDR1 KGHSH, CDR2 LQKENI. V was pared by 3 bases and J by 0 bases, with 6 bases between. The CDR3 DNA sequence: TGTGCCAGCTCACCGGTCGACTCCTACGAGCAGTACTTC. Its translation: CASSPVDSYEQYF.

This clonotype was detected once. Possible read error: a much larger clone is one base away. The rearrangement uses TRBV19 and TRBJ2-2, with a possible D match to TRBD2 (6 bases). The V gene's germline CDR1 is LNHDA and CDR2 SQIVND (reference sequence). The CDR3 contains 12 residues. CDR3 loop: CAGEESTGELSF. CDR3 DNA: TGTGCCGGGGAGGAATCAACCGGGGAGCTGTCTTTT.

A note on this clonotype: This sequence may be a read error, since a much larger clone differs from it by one base. The J gene is TRBJ1-5, the V gene TRBV5-6; 9 bases match TRBD1. The CDR3 runs 14 residues. Germline CDR1 is SGHDT and CDR2 is YYEEEE. The CDR3 protein is CASNLGQGGQPQHF. The CDR3 nucleotides are TGTGCCAGCAACTTGGGACAGGGAGGGCAGCCCCAGCATTTT.

The chain recombines TRBV11-2 with TRBJ2-1; TRBD2 aligns across 10 bases. CDR1 is SGHAT, CDR2 FQNNGV, per germline. Trimming cost V 5 bases and J 1 base; bases outside gene matches: 11. This CDR3 has 18 amino acids. In nucleotides, the CDR3 is TGTGCCAGCAGCCCCAGAGCGGGAGGGCCTCTTTCCTACAATGAGCAGTTCTTC. Its translation is CASSPRAGGPLSYNEQFF.

The rearrangement uses TRBV27 and TRBJ2-2; D is uncertain. V was trimmed by 10 bases and J by 3 bases, leaving 15 bases between them. Germline CDR1 MNHEY, CDR2 SMNVEV (reference sequence). The CDR3 runs 14 residues. CDR3 residues: CATRDFDDTGELFF. Here the CDR3 DNA reads TGTGCCACCAGAGACTTTGACGACACCGGGGAGCTGTTTTTT.

A remark on this clonotype: A much larger clone is a single base away; this may be a read error. The gene calls are TRBV3-1 and TRBJ2-7; TRBD1 might be the D (5 bases). Germline V gene lookup returns CDR1 LGHDT and CDR2 YNNKEL (reference sequence). The CDR3 covers 15 residues. CDR3 DNA: TGTGCCAGCAACCAAGGATTACAGGTTTCCTACGAGCAGTACTTC. It is translated as CASNQGLQVSYEQYF.

A note on this clonotype: It may be a read error: a sequence one base away is much more abundant. This chain connects TRBV11-2 to TRBJ1-1; 9 bases fit TRBD1. From germline, CDR1 is SGHAT and CDR2 FQNNGV. The V gene end was trimmed by 5 bases and the J gene end by 3 bases; junction bases not matched to a gene: 7. The CDR3 runs to 15 residues. The CDR3 DNA follows: TGTGCCAGCAGCCTGTTACAGGGGGCGGACACTGAAGCTTTCTTT. It yields the protein CASSLLQGADTEAFF. Full variable domain (missing parts from reference TRBV11-2 and TRBJ1-1): EAGVAQSPRYKIIEKRQSVAFWCNPISGHATLYWYQQILGQGPKLLIQFQNNGVVDDSQLPKDRFSAERLKGVDSTLKIQPAKLEDSAVYLCASSLLQGADTEAFFGQGTRLTVV.

Ten or more counts support this clonotype. This chain uses TRBV5-5 with TRBJ2-7; TRBD2 agrees at 11 bases. Trimming at V came to 4 bases and at J to 4 bases, leaving 4 bases not matched to a gene. The germline CDR1 and CDR2 sequences are SGHKS and YYEKEE (reference sequence). The CDR3 loop spans 14 amino acids. This CDR3 reads CASSPLAGGYEQYF. The CDR3, as DNA: TGTGCCAGCAGCCCCTTAGCGGGAGGGTACGAGCAGTACTTC. Variable domain in full (rest from reference TRBV5-5 and TRBJ2-7): DAGVTQSPTHLIKTRGQQVTLRCSPISGHKSVSWYQQVLGQGPQFIFQYYEKEERGRGNFPDRFSARQFPNYSSELNVNALLLGDSALYLCASSPLAGGYEQYFGPGTRLTVT.

Many counts were recorded for this clonotype. The rearrangement uses TRBV25-1 and TRBJ1-4; 7 bases fit TRBD1. Germline lookup yields CDR1 MGHDK and CDR2 SYGVNS. This CDR3 comprises 16 residues. The V segment lost 4 bases and the J segment 8 bases; nucleotides outside the gene matches: 13. In DNA form, the CDR3 reads TGTGCCAGCAGTGCCATCCAGGGGGGGGCAGGGGAAAAACTGTTTTTT. It is translated as CASSAIQGGAGEKLFF.

Note on this clonotype: At one boundary the junction diverges from the germline segment, which might be a read error. V is TRBV20-1 and J is TRBJ2-3, with TRBD2 identical over 7 bases. Germline lookup yields CDR1 DFQATT and CDR2 SNEGSKA (reference sequence). This CDR3 has 16 amino acids. CDR3 coding DNA: TGCAGTGCTGGATCTCGTAGCGGGCCTAGCACAGATACGCGGTATTTT. It specifies CSAGSRSGPSTDTRYF.

This clonotype was found many times. The J gene is TRBJ2-5, the V gene TRBV4-1, with 14 bases lining up with TRBD2. There are 15 residues in the CDR3. Trimming cost V 3 bases and J 5 bases; bases outside gene matches: 2. Germline CDR1 reads MGHRA; CDR2 reads YSYEKL. The CDR3 reads CASSHGLAGGETQYF. CDR3 DNA sequence: TGCGCCAGCAGCCACGGACTAGCGGGAGGTGAGACCCAGTACTTC.

The gene calls are TRBV29-1 and TRBJ2-7; no clear D gene. Trimming took 4 bases from V and 3 from J, leaving 13 bases between them. CDR1 and CDR2 from the germline V gene are SQVTM and ANQGSEA. CDR3 length: 13 amino acids. The CDR3 here is CSVVFAVSYEQYF. The CDR3 DNA sequence: TGCAGCGTTGTGTTTGCGGTGAGCTACGAGCAGTACTTC.

This clonotype was counted many times. V is TRBV3-1 and J is TRBJ2-1; 7 nucleotides agree with TRBD2. V shed 0 bases and J 6 bases; nucleotides not matched to a gene: 5. The germline V gene has CDR1 LGHDT and CDR2 YNNKEL (reference sequence). CDR3 length equals 15 residues. The CDR3 protein is CASSQDPSGTNEQFF. The CDR3 nucleotides are TGTGCCAGCAGCCAAGATCCGAGCGGGACCAATGAGCAGTTCTTC.

This clonotype showed up many times. V usage is TRBV11-2 and J usage is TRBJ2-4; D is possibly TRBD2 (5 bases). CDR1 SGHAT and CDR2 FQNNGV come from the germline V gene. The length of the CDR3 is 14 residues. V lost 8 bases and J 0 bases, leaving 11 bases between the germline ends. The CDR3 coding sequence is TGTGCCAGCCGAGGGCCCGGAGCCAAAAACATTCAGTACTTC. Residues: CASRGPGAKNIQYF.

V and J are TRBV15 and TRBJ2-1, with D perhaps TRBD2 (6 bases). There are 15 residues in the CDR3. Trimming removed 1 base at V and 6 bases at J, with 13 bases between. Germline V gene lookup returns CDR1 LNHNV and CDR2 YYDKDF (reference sequence). Here the CDR3 reads CATSRVSGPANEQFF. The CDR3 region has the DNA TGTGCCACCAGCAGAGTTAGCGGACCGGCCAATGAGCAGTTCTTC.

By share of the sample, this clonotype is medium-sized (0.01 to 0.1%). In nucleotides, the CDR3 is TGTGCCAGCAGCCCATCCGGCGGCCTGGACGGGTCCAATCAGCCCCAGCATTTT. Amino acids: CASSPSGGLDGSNQPQHF. The gene calls are TRBV4-2 and TRBJ1-5, with no clear D. Per germline, CDR1 LGHNA and CDR2 YNFKEQ. The CDR3 length is 18 residues. Trimming removed 4 bases at V and 3 bases at J, with 22 bases between.

This clonotype was found many times. V gene TRBV10-3 combines with J gene TRBJ2-7; 9 bases line up with TRBD2. J was trimmed by 4 bases and V by 3 bases; bases with no gene match: 4. The V gene's germline CDR1 is ENHRY and CDR2 SYGVKD. The CDR3 is 14 amino acids. CDR3 sequence reads: CAISDSGRFYEQYF. For the CDR3, the DNA is TGTGCCATCAGTGACAGCGGGAGGTTTTACGAGCAGTACTTC.

This clonotype was picked up many times. CDR3 residues: CSATGTGMNEQYF. The CDR3 DNA is TGCAGCGCGACCGGGACAGGGATGAACGAGCAGTACTTC. The rearrangement uses TRBV29-1 and TRBJ2-7, with 9 nucleotides matching TRBD1. The length of the CDR3 is 13 residues. Germline V gives CDR1 SQVTM, CDR2 ANQGSEA. Trimming took 7 bases from V and 5 from J; bases not matched to a gene: 9.

CDR3 coding DNA: TGCAGTGCTAGGGACGGGACTAGCGGCGTCCACTTCTCCTACAATGAGCAGTTCTTC. This translates into CSARDGTSGVHFSYNEQFF. V and J are TRBV20-1 and TRBJ2-1; 11 bases align to TRBD2. V was pared by 3 bases and J by 0 bases, with 13 bases of the junction left unmatched. The CDR3 is 19 amino acids. CDR1 and CDR2 from the germline V gene are DFQATT and SNEGSKA (reference sequence).

CDR3: CASSSRDKIFGSSYNEQFF. The DNA for the CDR3 is TGTGCCAGCAGTTCGAGGGACAAGATATTTGGAAGCTCCTACAATGAGCAGTTCTTC. The chain joins TRBV12-3 or TRBV12-4 to TRBJ2-1; perhaps TRBD1 as D (6 bases). The CDR3 consists of 19 residues. The V end was cut by 4 bases, the J end by 0 bases, with 22 bases between.

CDR3 in DNA: TGTGCCAGCAGCTTGTCGCAGGACTATGGCTACACCTTC. Its translation: CASSLSQDYGYTF. This chain connects TRBV11-3 to TRBJ1-2; D is unresolved. Germline CDR1 is SGHNT and CDR2 is YENEEA. Trimming shortened V by 3 bases and J by 3 bases, and 8 bases separated the two germline ends. The CDR3 contains 13 residues.

Concerning this clonotype itself: A much larger clone sits a single nucleotide away, making a read error possible. V gene TRBV5-5 combines with J gene TRBJ2-4; no definite D call. CDR1 is SGHKS and CDR2 is YYEKEE in the germline V gene (reference sequence). This CDR3 is built from 13 residues. Trimming cost V 0 bases and J 12 bases, with 13 bases left between them. Here the CDR3 reads CASSLDLSSPQYF. The CDR3 region has the DNA TGTGCCAGCAGCTTGGATTTATCCTCCCCTCAGTACTTC.

This clonotype was seen more than once but under ten times. This sequence joins TRBV27 and TRBJ2-7; 7 bases agree with TRBD1. CDR1 is MNHEY and CDR2 is SMNVEV in the germline V gene (reference sequence). V dropped 4 bases and J dropped 3; count of bases not matched to a gene: 6. The CDR3 contains 14 residues. The CDR3 bases are TGTGCCAGCAGTTCCCCGGGACAGATCTACGAGCAGTACTTC. Translation: CASSSPGQIYEQYF.

About this clonotype itself: A read error may explain this, as a much larger clone is one base away. The gene calls are TRBV25-1 and TRBJ2-1, with D unresolved. This CDR3 has 15 residues. V was trimmed by 4 bases and J by 6 bases, leaving 16 bases between them. CDR1 and CDR2 (germline): MGHDK, SYGVNS. The CDR3, as DNA: TGTGCCAGCAGTGGGGGTCAATCAATCTGCAATGAGCAGTTCTTC. This sequence encodes CASSGGQSICNEQFF. Filled out from reference TRBV25-1 and TRBJ2-1, the complete variable domain reads EADIYQTPRYLVIGTGKKITLECSQTMGHDKMYWYQQDPGMELHLIHYSYGVNSTEKGDLSSESTVSRIRTEHFPLTLESARPSHTSQYLCASSGGQSICNEQFFGPGTRLTVL.

In its sample, this clonotype was seen a few times. A much larger clonotype is one base distant, so this may be a read error. The chain carries TRBV13 and TRBJ2-2, with D perhaps being TRBD1 or TRBD2 (6 bases each). Deletions cut 5 bases from V and 4 bases from J, with 14 bases between. The CDR3 sequence is 15 residues long. Germline CDR1 is PRHDT and CDR2 is FYEKMQ (reference sequence). This CDR3 reads CASSRGGLSTGELFF. The CDR3 DNA sequence: TGTGCCAGCAGCCGAGGGGGGCTGAGCACCGGGGAGCTGTTTTTT. Full variable domain (outside the CDR3, taken from reference TRBV13 and TRBJ2-2): AAGVIQSPRHLIKEKRETATLKCYPIPRHDTVYWYQQGPGQDPQFLISFYEKMQSDKGSIPDRFSAQQFSDYHSELNMSSLELGDSALYFCASSRGGLSTGELFFGEGSRLTVL.

To note about this clonotype: Possible read error: a much larger clone is one base away. Because it lacks the conserved phenylalanine or tryptophan at the end, this CDR3 is likely a read error. The CDR3 is CAISDHTGELFL. The CDR3 coding sequence is TGTGCCATCAGTGATCACACCGGGGAGCTGTTTTTA. The rearrangement uses TRBV10-3 and TRBJ2-2; D is undetermined. Looked up from germline, CDR1 is ENHRY and CDR2 is SYGVKD. V lost 3 bases and J lost 3, with 2 bases in between. The CDR3 has 12 residues.